These T cell receptor beta chains were read from a single sample in a study of breast tumors, draining lymph nodes, adjacent tissues. TCRdb reprocessed the multiplex PCR reads via MiXCR and lists one record per CDR3 protein. The sample shows some 170,000 distinct CDR3 sequences, around 35% of them seen only once. What was sequenced was axillary lymph node tissue. Receptors originate from a female donor with breast cancer. Some clones in this sample may be carry-over from other donors' samples. Each CDR3 is given with its conserved first and last residue. Each record gives: clone size, J gene, D gene, V gene, CDR3 protein, CDR3 DNA. D genes are given only for firm matches. Only part of the rows carry a size: once, few, many, or a class if the clone is expanded.

many	TRBJ2-5	TRBD1	TRBV2	CASSVGTGKETQYF	TGTGCCAGCAGTGTTGGGACAGGGAAGGAGACCCAGTACTTC
.	TRBJ2-7	TRBD1	TRBV9	CASSELTGMSYEQYF	TGTGCCAGCAGCGAACTGACAGGGATGTCCTACGAGCAGTACTTC
many	TRBJ1-6	TRBD1	TRBV7-2	CASSRKTGGLSSYNSPLHF	TGTGCCAGCAGCCGCAAGACAGGGGGCCTATCCTCCTATAATTCACCCCTCCACTTT
.	TRBJ1-5	TRBD1	TRBV25-1	CASSGTGDNQPQHF	TGTGCCAGCAGTGGGACAGGGGATAATCAGCCCCAGCATTTT
many	TRBJ1-2	.	TRBV5-6	CASSLFGSTANYGYTF	TGTGCCAGCAGCTTGTTCGGGTCTACCGCTAACTATGGCTACACCTTC
many	TRBJ2-2	.	TRBV7-3	CASSLNIGGELFF	TGTGCCAGCAGCTTAAATATTGGCGGGGAGCTGTTTTTT
few	TRBJ1-1	.	TRBV2	CAQQFVNLGAANTEAFF	TGTGCGCAGCAGTTTGTGAACTTGGGGGCCGCGAACACTGAAGCTTTCTTT
.	TRBJ2-3	.	TRBV5-1	CASSWKDLGTTADTQYF	TGCGCCAGCAGCTGGAAAGACCTGGGGACCACAGCCGATACGCAGTATTTT
many	TRBJ2-2	TRBD2	TRBV12-3/TRBV12-4	CASSRTSGNTGELFF	TGTGCCAGCAGCCGGACTAGCGGGAACACCGGGGAGCTGTTTTTT
many	TRBJ2-1	.	TRBV7-9	CASSLPRTASTYNEQFF	TGTGCCAGCAGCTTACCCCGGACTGCGAGCACGTACAATGAGCAGTTCTTC
many	TRBJ1-4	.	TRBV4-3	CASSQDQGMGEKLFF	TGCGCCAGCAGCCAAGATCAGGGGATGGGGGAAAAACTGTTTTTT
many	TRBJ2-7	TRBD2	TRBV18	CASSRGTTSYEQYF	TGTGCCAGCTCACGCGGGACTACTTCCTACGAGCAGTACTTC
.	TRBJ2-7	.	TRBV4-1	CASSQEIGGYEQYF	TGCGCCAGCAGCCAAGAGATTGGGGGGTACGAGCAGTACTTC
.	TRBJ2-5	TRBD1	TRBV20-1	CSVQGLETQSF	TGCAGTGTACAGGGGCTGGAGACCCAGTCCTTC
.	TRBJ2-2	.	TRBV9	CASSVMGSSNTGELSW	TGTGCCAGCAGCGTAATGGGCAGTTCGAACACCGGGGAGCTGTCTTGG
many	TRBJ2-3	TRBD2	TRBV7-2	CASSLGLAGRTDTQYF	TGTGCCAGCAGCTTAGGACTAGCGGGCCGCACAGATACGCAGTATTTT
many	TRBJ2-5	.	TRBV20-1	CSARVPGSETQYF	TGCAGTGCTAGAGTCCCGGGCTCGGAGACCCAGTACTTC
.	TRBJ2-5	.	TRBV29-1	CSAGPGGIGWETQYF	TGCAGCGCCGGACCCGGAGGGATCGGGTGGGAGACCCAGTACTTC
.	TRBJ1-5	.	TRBV12-3/TRBV12-4	CASRGRGHQPQHF	TGTGCCAGCAGGGGCCGGGGACATCAGCCCCAGCATTTT
few	TRBJ2-7	TRBD2	TRBV28	CASSSGAELFYEQYF	TGTGCCAGCAGTAGCGGGGCAGAGCTTTTCTACGAGCAGTACTTC
many	TRBJ1-2	.	TRBV6-5	CAAGGAYGYTF	TGTGCCGCTGGGGGGGCCTATGGCTACACCTTC
many	TRBJ2-5	.	TRBV6-2/TRBV6-3	CATSDSQETQYF	TGTGCCACTTCGGACAGCCAAGAGACCCAGTACTTC
.	TRBJ1-6	.	TRBV11-2	CASSLAGVGNSPLHF	TGTGCCAGCAGCTTAGCTGGGGTGGGGAATTCACCCCTCCACTTT
few	TRBJ2-1	.	TRBV5-8	CASSPGGRFEQFF	TGTGCCAGCAGCCCCGGGGGGCGCTTTGAGCAGTTCTTC
many	TRBJ2-1	.	TRBV5-1	CASSLSGYNEQFF	TGCGCCAGCAGCTTGTCCGGATACAATGAGCAGTTCTTC
.	TRBJ1-1	.	TRBV3-1	CASSLSGRMNTEAFF	TGTGCCAGCAGCCTGTCGGGACGGATGAACACTGAAGCTTTCTTT
.	TRBJ1-6	.	TRBV7-7	CASSFRGLRGARSPLHF	TGTGCTAGCAGCTTTCGCGGCCTGCGGGGGGCGAGGTCGCCCCTCCACTTT
many	TRBJ2-7	.	TRBV7-2	CASSLDPGARDEQYF	TGTGCCAGCAGCTTAGACCCCGGGGCGAGGGACGAGCAGTACTTC
many	TRBJ2-1	.	TRBV7-2	CASSTDGSSYNEQFF	TGTGCCAGCAGCACGGACGGAAGCTCCTACAATGAGCAGTTCTTC
.	TRBJ1-3	TRBD1	TRBV9	CASSGDSENTIYF	TGTGCCAGCAGCGGGGACAGCGAAAACACCATATATTTT
many	TRBJ1-5	.	TRBV20-1	CSAGDRSGHGTKGNQPQHF	TGCAGTGCTGGAGACCGATCGGGGCACGGGACTAAGGGCAATCAGCCCCAGCATTTT
.	TRBJ2-7	TRBD1	TRBV27	CASRGQGSCEQYF	TGTGCCAGCAGGGGACAGGGGTCCTGCGAGCAGTACTTC
.	TRBJ2-7	TRBD2	TRBV6-4	CASSDGLAASREQYF	TGTGCCAGCAGTGACGGACTAGCGGCCTCGCGCGAGCAGTACTTC
many	TRBJ2-5	TRBD2	TRBV20-1	CSALRSGLAGGPIFCETQYF	TGCAGTGCCCTAAGGTCCGGACTAGCGGGAGGGCCGATTTTTTGTGAGACCCAGTACTTC
.	TRBJ2-2	TRBD2	TRBV5-4	CASSWGLAGRTGELFF	TGTGCCAGCAGTTGGGGGCTAGCGGGACGAACCGGGGAGCTGTTTTTT